This T cell receptor (beta chain) is from a study of CD8+ T cells in alopecia areata (dated by TCRdb to about 2018). General notes on the study: The study used high-throughput TCRbeta sequencing to examine T cell clonal expansion in alopecia areata, in both the C3H/HeJ mouse model and human patients. immunoSEQ multiplex PCR using 35 Vbeta forward primers and 13 Jbeta reverse primers was used to amplify TCRbeta CDR3 regions. RNA was obtained with the PAXgene miRNA kit for fixed scalp, the miRNeasy kit for PBMCs, and the RNeasy kit for mouse skin. On the human side, TCRbeta sequencing was run on scalp tissue and on sorted CD4+ and CD8+ peripheral blood T cells from healthy controls and from alopecia areata patients with either patchy or totalis/universalis disease. Scalp clonality was compared among normal scalp (n=4), patchy alopecia areata scalp (n=8), and alopecia totalis/universalis scalp (n=8).

After PBMCs were isolated by density centrifugation and stained for CD3, CD4 and CD8, a FACSAria was used to sort CD4+ and CD8+ T cells. Unaffected controls provided scalp biopsies and blood samples. CDR1 and CDR2 are read off the germline V gene as SQVTM and ANQGSEA. Taken from cysteine to phenylalanine, the CDR3 has 10 residues. Only the CDR3 portion is preserved as DNA: 30 bases, with reading frame beginning at the first base. V gives up 2 bases and J gives up 8 bases, and the segment between their germline ends measures 6 bases. Library preparation used the immunoSEQ multiplex PCR assay. RNA was extracted from all samples and reverse transcribed into cDNA, which served as template for TCR sequencing. First-strand cDNA was synthesized with SuperScript III using a 2:1 mix of oligo-dT and random hexamers. A synthetic immune receptor repertoire was used to measure amplification bias, and any remaining bias was corrected computationally. The study's processing was this. Raw reads were preprocessed to remove errors, and CDR3 was defined by IMGT conventions from the conserved cysteine to phenylalanine. To get clonality, Shannon entropy was normalized by log2 of the number of productive unique TCRs and the result was subtracted from 1. CD4 or CD8 identity of scalp clones was inferred by cross-referencing scalp TCRbeta sequences with sorted blood CD4 and CD8 repertoires. TCRdb holds this immuneACCESS table with in-frame rearrangements only. Some clones are missing; in checked studies, unresolved V genes explain under half, and the rest has no known cause. V, J and clone size were drawn from that table, and D and trimming were deduced from the DNA. Present in this sample are a few hundred thousand clones, roughly 50% of which were seen just once. The ten largest clones capture roughly 5.3% of the sample.

This clone has a single count. Its antigen specificity is not known. Per-nucleotide qualities are absent, and no much larger clonotype sits a single base away. Results and caveats for the whole study, not just this receptor: Compared with normal scalp, lesional scalp, particularly in alopecia totalis/universalis, had higher clonality and more expanded CD8+ clones, which suggests antigenic drive. TCR sequences shared between patients were less clear than in mice, possibly partly because of HLA diversity in the patient population. Resident alphabeta T cells in normal human skin are also sequenced, complicating scalp TCR repertoire analysis, unlike mouse skin dominated by gammadelta T cells.

The specimen was CD8+ T cells sorted from blood. The sequence links TRBV29-1 to TRBJ1-1, with no reliable assignment of the D segment. This receptor was identified in a human donor in good health. The DNA is as follows: TGCAGCGTTGAATTTCAAGAAGCTTTCTTT. Translated, this gives CSVEFQEAFF.